The 5 T cell receptor beta chains listed next were all sequenced from one sample in a study of cytomegalovirus exposure and HLA in healthy donors. This PCR relied on a set of 60 Vbeta primers and 13 Jbeta primers. Sequenced by immunoSEQ multiplex PCR; TCRdb stores in-frame clones only, minus some. The sample yields some 87,000 clones, under 85% seen once. Specimen: PBMCs. These receptors all come from a man aged 25-45 years in good health and CMV-seronegative.

The chain uses TRBV7-3 and TRBJ2-3, with D possibly being TRBD1 (5 bases). Germline lookup yields CDR1 SGHTA and CDR2 FQGTGA. The CDR3 runs to 16 residues. Trimming pared 1 base from V and 0 bases from J, leaving 11 bases between. In DNA, the CDR3 is TGTGCCAGCAGCTTAAGTTCAGGGTCGAGCACAGATACGCAGTATTTT. It specifies CASSLSSGSSTDTQYF.

This clone occurred once. The V gene is TRBV6-1, the J gene TRBJ2-1, with TRBD2 matching 7 bases. Germline trimming cut 4 bases from V and 0 bases from J; bases unmatched to any gene: 9. The length of the CDR3 is 17 residues. Germline CDR1 MNHNS, CDR2 SASEGT. CDR3 nucleotide sequence: TGTGCCAGCAGTGCCCTAAGCGGGGTTAACTCCTACAATGAGCAGTTCTTC. Residues: CASSALSGVNSYNEQFF.

The rearrangement links TRBV7-2 to TRBJ2-2; D is unclear. The germline V and J ends were trimmed by 7 bases and 1 base, with 7 bases remaining between them. The germline V gene has CDR1 SGHTA and CDR2 FQGNSA. The CDR3 has 13 amino acids. CDR3 sequence (DNA): TGTGCCAGCAACACTATGAACACCGGGGAGCTGTTTTTT. This translates into CASNTMNTGELFF.

The chain combines TRBV10-3 with TRBJ2-1, with TRBD2 matching 14 bases. The CDR3 has 15 residues. The V and J ends lost 4 bases and 8 bases, in that order; junction bases with no gene match: 4. The germline V gene has CDR1 ENHRY and CDR2 SYGVKD. The CDR3 DNA is TGTGCCATCAGTGGGACTAGCGGGGGGACGGATGAGCAGTTCTTC. As protein: CAISGTSGGTDEQFF.

The gene calls are TRBV7-9 and TRBJ2-3; 8 nucleotides align to TRBD2. Trimming at V came to 1 base and at J to 10 bases, leaving 1 base not matched to a gene. The CDR3 has 12 amino acids. Germline V gene lookup returns CDR1 SEHNR and CDR2 FQNEAQ (reference sequence). The CDR3 DNA reads TGTGCCAGCAGCTTAGTCGGGGGGGCGCAGTATTTT. Its protein is CASSLVGGAQYF.